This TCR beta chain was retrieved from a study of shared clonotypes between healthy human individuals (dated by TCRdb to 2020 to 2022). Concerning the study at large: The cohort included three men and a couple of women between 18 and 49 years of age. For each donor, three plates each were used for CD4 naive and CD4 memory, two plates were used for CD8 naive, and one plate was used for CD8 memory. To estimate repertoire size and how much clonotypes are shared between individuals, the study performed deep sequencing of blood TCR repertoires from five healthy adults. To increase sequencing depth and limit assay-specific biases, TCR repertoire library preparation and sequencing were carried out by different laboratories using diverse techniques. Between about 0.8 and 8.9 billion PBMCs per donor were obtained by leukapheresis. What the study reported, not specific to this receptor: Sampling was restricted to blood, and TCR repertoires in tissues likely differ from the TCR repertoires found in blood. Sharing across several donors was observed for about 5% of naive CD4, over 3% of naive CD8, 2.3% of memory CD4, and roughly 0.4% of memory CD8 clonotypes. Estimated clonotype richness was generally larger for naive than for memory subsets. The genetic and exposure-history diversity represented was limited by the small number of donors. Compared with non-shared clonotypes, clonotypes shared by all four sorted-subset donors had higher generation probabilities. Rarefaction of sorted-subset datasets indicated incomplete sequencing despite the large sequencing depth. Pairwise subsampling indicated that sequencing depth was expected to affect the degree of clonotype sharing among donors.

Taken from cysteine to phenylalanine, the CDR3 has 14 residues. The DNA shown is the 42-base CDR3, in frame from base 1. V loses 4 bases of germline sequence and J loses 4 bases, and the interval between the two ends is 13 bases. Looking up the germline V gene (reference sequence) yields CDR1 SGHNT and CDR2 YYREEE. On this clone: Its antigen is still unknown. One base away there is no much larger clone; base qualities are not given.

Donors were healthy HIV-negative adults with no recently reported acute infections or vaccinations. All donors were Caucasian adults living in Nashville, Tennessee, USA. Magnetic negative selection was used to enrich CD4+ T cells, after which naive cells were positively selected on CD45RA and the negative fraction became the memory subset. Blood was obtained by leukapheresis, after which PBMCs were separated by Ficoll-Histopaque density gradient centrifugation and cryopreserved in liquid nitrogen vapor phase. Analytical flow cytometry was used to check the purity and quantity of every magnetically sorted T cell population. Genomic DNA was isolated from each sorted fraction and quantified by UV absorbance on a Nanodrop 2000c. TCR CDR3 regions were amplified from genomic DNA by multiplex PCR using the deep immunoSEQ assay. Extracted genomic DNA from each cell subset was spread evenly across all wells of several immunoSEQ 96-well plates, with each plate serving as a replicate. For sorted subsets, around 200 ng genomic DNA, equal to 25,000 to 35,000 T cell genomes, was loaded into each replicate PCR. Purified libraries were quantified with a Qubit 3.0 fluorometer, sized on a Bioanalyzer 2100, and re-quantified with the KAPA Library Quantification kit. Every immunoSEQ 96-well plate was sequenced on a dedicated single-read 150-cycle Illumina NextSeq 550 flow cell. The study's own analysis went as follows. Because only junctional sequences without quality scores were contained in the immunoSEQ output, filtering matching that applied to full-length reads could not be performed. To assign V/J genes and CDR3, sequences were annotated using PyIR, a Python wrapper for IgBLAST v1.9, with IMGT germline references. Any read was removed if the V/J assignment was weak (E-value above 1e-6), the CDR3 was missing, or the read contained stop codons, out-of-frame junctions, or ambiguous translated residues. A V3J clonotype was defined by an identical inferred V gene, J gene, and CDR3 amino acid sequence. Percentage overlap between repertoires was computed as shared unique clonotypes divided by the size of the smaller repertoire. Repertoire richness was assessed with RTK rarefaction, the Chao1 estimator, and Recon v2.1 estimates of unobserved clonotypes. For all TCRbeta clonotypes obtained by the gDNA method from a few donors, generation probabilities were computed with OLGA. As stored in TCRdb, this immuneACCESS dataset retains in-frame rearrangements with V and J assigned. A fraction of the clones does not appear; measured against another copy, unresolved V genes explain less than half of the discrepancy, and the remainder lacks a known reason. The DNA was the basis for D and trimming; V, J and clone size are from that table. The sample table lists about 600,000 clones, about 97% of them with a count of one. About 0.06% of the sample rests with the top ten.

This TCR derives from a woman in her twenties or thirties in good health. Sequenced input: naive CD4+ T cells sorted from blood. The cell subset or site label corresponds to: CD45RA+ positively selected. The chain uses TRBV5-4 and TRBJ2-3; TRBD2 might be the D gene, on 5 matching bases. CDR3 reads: CASSADLGADTQYF. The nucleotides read TGTGCCAGCAGCGCGGACTTGGGTGCAGATACGCAGTATTTT.